These T cell receptor beta chains were read from a single sample in a study of blood T cells in healthy people across ages. TCRdb redid the calling of the 5' RACE reads with MiXCR, one entry per CDR3 protein. Of around 690,000 distinct CDR3 sequences listed, roughly 53% are singletons. Sample: blood. The source of these receptors is a man in his sixties in good health. Each CDR3 is given with its conserved first and last residue. Clone size is stated in some rows and not others, as once, few, many or a class when expanded.

v_call	clone_size	cdr3_aa
TRBV5-6	few	CASSLAVSVYGYTF
TRBV5-1	NA	CAGTSRESGANVLTF
TRBV6-6	NA	CASRLGQDNPYNSPLHF
TRBV6-1	NA	CASSNPAGGPETQYF
TRBV10-3	few	CAIRAGTGRPNTEAFF
TRBV5-5	many	CASSSTGSYEQYF
TRBV18	NA	CASSPAVYEQFF
TRBV6-6	NA	CASSLRQDQETQYF
TRBV29-1	NA	CSVIGESDYGYTF
TRBV6-6	NA	CASTLFRGGSNTEELFF
TRBV20-1	few	CSARERQETQYF
TRBV6-6	many	CASRGDRQETQYF
TRBV20-1	few	CSATLTGYEQFF
TRBV4-2	few	CASSQTGNRGNSPLHF
TRBV10-1	few	CASSDGLAQYF
TRBV20-1	once	CSARGRGSLDEQYF
TRBV3-1	NA	CASSQARASKYF
TRBV4-2	NA	CASSQDEGRGAHRNEQYF
TRBV29-1	NA	CSAEEAGGYYNEQFF
TRBV29-1	few	CSGTGSILQETQYF
TRBV3-1	few	CASSQDPLGGAGETQYF
TRBV20-1	NA	CSASPLGFGPPGYTF
TRBV27	NA	CASSLLDRAEKLFF
TRBV5-1	NA	CASSFTDRVEETQYF
TRBV28	NA	CASSPQGAPGENIQYF
TRBV6-2/TRBV6-3	few	CASRSSGGGEQYF
TRBV29-1	few	CSVMRRDRQETQYF
TRBV5-1	NA	CASGTGQGSYEQYF
TRBV29-1	NA	CSVGTSTDTQYF
TRBV29-1	NA	CSVEGFATNYGYTF
TRBV7-9	few	CASSPPGLGHGGEQFF
TRBV20-1	NA	CSARDREIPYEQYF
TRBV3-1	NA	CASSQQTSGGYEQYF
TRBV12-5	NA	CASAQDSTLNGYTF
TRBV5-1	few	CASSLAAGTGSYNEQFF
TRBV7-9	few	CASSQRSLGETQYF
TRBV20-1	NA	CSARAGNTNTEAFF
TRBV24-1	NA	CATSSPGISGANVLTF
TRBV12-3/TRBV12-4	NA	CASSTGTGTNGANVLTF
TRBV10-3	NA	CAINRLAGSTDTQYF
TRBV6-6	NA	CASSPGTSDWNEKLFF
TRBV5-5	NA	CASSLAGRSGDTQYF
TRBV12-3/TRBV12-4	NA	CASSADSTGELFF
TRBV5-1	NA	CAGSPGTGDISYNEQFF
TRBV5-4	NA	CASSPDVAGGGEQFF
TRBV29-1	few	CSVDGGYNEQFF